Below, 26 T cell receptor beta chains from the same sample are listed, as sequenced in a study of T cells in Graves' hyperthyroidism and ophthalmopathy. Amplification of TCR beta CDR3 regions used RNA as the template. Carried out on the TCR CDR3, a first-round RT-PCR used the HTBI primer set. TCRdb re-analysed the multiplex PCR reads in MiXCR, keeping a single row per CDR3 protein. The sample holds about 200,000 distinct CDR3 sequences, less than 20% seen once. Sequencing was performed on blood. These receptors originate from a woman aged 50 to 60 with Graves' hyperthyroidism.

In its sample, this clonotype was seen many times. The rearrangement uses TRBV7-2 and TRBJ2-7; D assignment may be TRBD1 or TRBD2 (5 bases each). CDR1 and CDR2 from the germline V gene are SGHTA and FQGNSA. Trimming stripped 3 bases from V and 5 bases from J, with 17 bases between. The CDR3 extends over 15 amino acids. The CDR3 bases are TGTGCCAGCAGCTTTTTGGGACCAACGCCCGACGAGCAGTACTTC. This translates into CASSFLGPTPDEQYF.

This clonotype was detected ten times or more. The rearrangement links TRBV29-1 to TRBJ2-3, with D possibly TRBD1 on 5 matching bases. The V end was cut by 2 bases, the J end by 4 bases, with 13 bases between. Germline V CDR1 and CDR2: SQVTM, ANQGSEA. The CDR3 extends over 14 amino acids. The CDR3 region is CSVERLPGSDTQYF. The CDR3 DNA sequence: TGCAGCGTTGAACGGCTGCCAGGGTCAGATACGCAGTATTTT.

The chain is built from TRBV20-1 and TRBJ1-1; 7 bases align to TRBD1. CDR1 and CDR2 from the germline V gene are DFQATT and SNEGSKA (reference sequence). J was trimmed by 5 bases and V by 2 bases; bases with no gene match: 14. This CDR3 spans 16 amino acids. CDR3 region: CSARKGAGGGDTEAFF. CDR3 sequence (DNA): TGCAGTGCTAGAAAGGGGGCGGGGGGCGGTGATACTGAAGCTTTCTTT.

This clonotype was seen at least ten times. This chain joins TRBV6-1 and TRBJ2-5; D might be TRBD1 (5 bases). Germline V gene data show CDR1 as MNHNS and CDR2 as SASEGT. The V end lost 6 bases, the J end lost 8 bases, and 22 bases lay between the germline ends. This CDR3 comprises 15 residues. The CDR3 DNA reads as TGTGCCAGCAGCATCGGTGGTACCTCGCAGGGAACCCAGTACTTC. Residues: CASSIGGTSQGTQYF.

This clonotype has ten or more counts. The V call is TRBV6-5, the J call TRBJ2-1; weak D call: TRBD2 (6 bases). CDR3 length: 17 amino acids. The germline V gene encodes CDR1 MNHEY and CDR2 SVGAGI. The V gene lost 0 bases and the J gene lost 0 bases, with 12 bases spanning the gap. CDR3 loop: CASSYSVVAASYNEQFF. In nucleotides, the CDR3 is TGTGCCAGCAGTTACTCGGTCGTAGCGGCCTCCTACAATGAGCAGTTCTTC.

The rearrangement uses TRBV10-2 and TRBJ1-3; D remains ambiguous. V lost 2 bases and J lost 0, with 5 bases in between. Germline V lookup: CDR1 WSHSY, CDR2 SAAADI. The CDR3 spans 14 residues. The DNA of the CDR3 is TGCGCCAGCAGTGAGCCTGGCTCTGGAAACACCATATATTTT. Encoded protein: CASSEPGSGNTIYF.

This clonotype showed up many times. The chain recombines TRBV10-2 with TRBJ2-3; 9 bases fit TRBD1. Germline CDR1 is WSHSY and CDR2 is SAAADI. The CDR3 loop spans 13 amino acids. The junction had 4 bases not matched to a gene; V was cut back by 8 bases and J by 4 bases. The CDR3 nucleotides are TGCGCCAGCGGACAGGGGTCCCCAGATACGCAGTATTTT. Its protein is CASGQGSPDTQYF.

This clonotype appeared once. The chain employs TRBV6-1 and TRBJ1-2; 7 nucleotides agree with TRBD1. The V gene end was trimmed by 7 bases and the J gene end by 4 bases; junction bases not matched to a gene: 15. From germline, CDR1 is MNHNS and CDR2 SASEGT. This CDR3 region has 16 residues. The CDR3 nucleotides read TGTGCCAGCACCCCCAGGGGGGCCGCGAAAGGCTATGGCTACACCTTC. Translated, it gives CASTPRGAAKGYGYTF.

In this sample, this clonotype turned up many times. This rearrangement joins TRBV12-3 or TRBV12-4 to TRBJ2-6; 9 nucleotides align to TRBD1. With V trimmed by 7 bases and J by 0 bases, 7 bases remained unmatched. This CDR3 comprises 17 residues. CDR3 sequence: CASTPGQGSSGANVLTF. The CDR3 coding sequence is TGTGCCAGCACCCCGGGACAGGGCTCCTCTGGGGCCAACGTCCTGACTTTC.

This clonotype was seen many times. The chain has TRBV10-3 and TRBJ2-5, with D possibly being TRBD1 (5 bases). Germline V gives CDR1 ENHRY, CDR2 SYGVKD. V was trimmed by 10 bases and J by 5 bases, leaving 11 bases between them. This CDR3 region has 11 residues. CDR3 sequence reads: CATQGDETQYF. The CDR3 DNA sequence: TGTGCCACCCAGGGTGACGAGACCCAGTACTTC.

The sample holds many counts of this clonotype. The chain joins TRBV12-3 or TRBV12-4 to TRBJ1-5; 7 bases map to TRBD1. V was pared by 6 bases and J by 0 bases, with 5 bases of the junction left unmatched. The CDR3 contains 15 residues. The CDR3 nucleotides read TGTGCCAGCAGCAGGGACAGTTCTAGCAATCAGCCCCAGCATTTT. Translating gives CASSRDSSSNQPQHF.

This clonotype was picked up many times. The chain has TRBV12-3 or TRBV12-4 and TRBJ1-1; D is ambiguous. The CDR3 extends over 14 amino acids. V shed 2 bases and J shed 4 bases, with 11 bases lying between them. CDR3 protein: CASSLTGFGTEAFF. CDR3 nucleotides: TGTGCCAGCAGTTTAACCGGTTTCGGCACTGAAGCTTTCTTT.

This clonotype was seen more than once but under ten times. The rearrangement links TRBV5-1 to TRBJ1-4; 11 bases align to TRBD1. The CDR3 runs 15 residues. V lost 4 bases to trimming and J lost 6 bases; unmatched junction nucleotides: 5. Germline V lookup: CDR1 SGHRS, CDR2 YFSETQ. The CDR3 region is CASSVQGQGDEKLFF. In DNA, the CDR3 is TGCGCCAGCAGCGTTCAGGGACAGGGGGATGAAAAACTGTTTTTT.

This clonotype was detected only a few times. V and J are TRBV5-5 and TRBJ1-2, with D unclear. The CDR3 sequence is 13 residues long. V gave up 2 bases and J gave up 5 bases, with 10 bases separating them. CDR1 SGHKS and CDR2 YYEKEE come from the germline V gene (reference sequence). This CDR3 reads CASSFPKEYGYTF. DNA for the CDR3: TGTGCCAGCAGCTTTCCCAAGGAATATGGCTACACCTTC.

J is TRBJ2-7 and V is TRBV13, with TRBD1 as a possible D gene (5 bases). Germline V gene data show CDR1 as PRHDT and CDR2 as FYEKMQ (reference sequence). Deletions cut 1 base from V and 4 bases from J, with 14 bases between. The CDR3 sequence is 15 residues long. CDR3 sequence: CASSLVSWGTYEQYF. The CDR3 nucleotides read TGTGCCAGCAGCTTAGTTAGTTGGGGCACGTACGAGCAGTACTTC.

The chain links TRBV5-1 to TRBJ2-2; perhaps TRBD1 as D (5 bases). CDR3 length: 14 amino acids. The germline V gene encodes CDR1 SGHRS and CDR2 YFSETQ. The V end lost 2 bases, the J end lost 2 bases, and 7 bases lay between the germline ends. The CDR3 loop is CASSFDRNTGELFF. CDR3 bases: TGCGCCAGCAGCTTCGACAGAAACACCGGGGAGCTGTTTTTT.

This clonotype has more than one count but fewer than ten. This sequence joins TRBV5-1 and TRBJ1-2; 8 nucleotides line up with TRBD1. CDR1 SGHRS and CDR2 YFSETQ come from the germline V gene. This CDR3 comprises 14 residues. J was trimmed by 9 bases and V by 2 bases; bases with no gene match: 9. The CDR3: CASSLDRGSMRYTF. In DNA, the CDR3 is TGCGCCAGCAGCTTAGACAGGGGATCGATGCGCTACACCTTC.

This clonotype was counted at least ten times. In nucleotides, the CDR3 is TGTGCCAGCTCCGAGAAGACCCAGTACTTC. Its translation is CASSEKTQYF. The rearrangement links TRBV18 to TRBJ2-5; D remains unclear. CDR1 and CDR2 (germline): KGHSH, LQKENI. The V end was cut by 6 bases, the J end by 6 bases, with 5 bases between. This CDR3 contains 10 residues.

This clonotype was counted ten times or more. The CDR3 here is CAWSSTSTDTQYF. CDR3 nucleotide sequence: TGTGCCTGGAGTTCAACAAGCACAGATACGCAGTATTTT. The genes are TRBV30 and TRBJ2-3; D unclear. The CDR3 runs to 13 residues. Trimming pared 2 bases from V and 0 bases from J, leaving 6 bases between. Germline V CDR1 and CDR2: GTSNPN, SVGIG (reference sequence). The entire variable domain, with the rest obtained from reference TRBV30 and TRBJ2-3, is as follows: SQTIHQWPATLVQPVGSPLSLECTVEGTSNPNLYWYRQAAGRGLQLLFYSVGIGQISSEVPQNLSASRPQDRQFILSSKKLLLSDSGFYLCAWSSTSTDTQYFGPGTRLTVL.

This clonotype occurred many times. V and J are TRBV25-1 and TRBJ2-1; TRBD2 aligns across 10 bases. The CDR3 extends over 16 amino acids. CDR1 is MGHDK, CDR2 SYGVNS, per germline. Trimming at V came to 2 bases and at J to 9 bases, leaving 10 bases not matched to a gene. The CDR3 DNA sequence: TGTGCCAGCAGTGAACTCTCGGCTAGCGGGAGTAGTGAGCAGTTCTTC. Translation: CASSELSASGSSEQFF.

This clonotype was seen only once. This may be a read error: a much more frequent sequence differs by one nucleotide. The chain has TRBV27 and TRBJ2-5, with D tentatively TRBD2 (5 bases). Per germline, CDR1 MNHEY and CDR2 SMNVEV (reference sequence). V was shortened by 1 base and J by 6 bases, with 12 bases between the two germline ends. This CDR3 is built from 14 residues. Here the CDR3 reads CASSLYAGVKTQYF. CDR3 DNA sequence: TGTGCCAGCAGTTTATACGCCGGGGTTAAGACCCAGTACTTC.

About this clonotype: This clone may be a read error of a much larger clone one base away. The chain uses TRBV3-1 and TRBJ1-1, with unresolved D. This CDR3 comprises 11 residues. V was pared by 3 bases and J by 11 bases, with 10 bases between. The germline gives CDR1 LGHDT, CDR2 YNNKEL (reference sequence). The CDR3 sequence: CASSQKEAAFF. The CDR3 DNA reads as TGTGCCAGCAGCCAGAAGGAGGCGGCTTTCTTT.

The gene calls are TRBV6-2 or TRBV6-3 and TRBJ2-1; D perhaps matches TRBD2 (6 bases). The V gene's germline CDR1 is MNHEY and CDR2 SVGEGT. This CDR3 is 15 amino acids long. V was clipped by 5 bases and J by 4 bases, with 15 bases between them. In DNA form, the CDR3 reads TGTGCCAGCAGTCCACAGGAGGGGCTTTACAATGAGCAGTTCTTC. Translating it yields CASSPQEGLYNEQFF.

The genes are TRBV2 and TRBJ2-1, with 10 bases lining up with TRBD2. Germline trimming cut 6 bases from V and 10 bases from J; bases unmatched to any gene: 12. Looked up from germline, CDR1 is SNHLY and CDR2 is FYNNEI. The CDR3 is 15 amino acids. CDR3 nucleotides: TGTGCCAGCAGGGGGACTAGCGCAATGCGGGGGGAGCAGTTCTTC. Its translation: CASRGTSAMRGEQFF.

This clonotype was seen a handful of times. The rearrangement links TRBV15 to TRBJ1-3, with D hard to call. The V end lost 3 bases, the J end lost 2 bases, and 8 bases lay between the germline ends. Germline CDR1 and CDR2: LNHNV and YYDKDF (reference sequence). There are 14 residues in the CDR3. CDR3 sequence (DNA): TGTGCCACCAGCAGGGGAGGGACTGGAAACACCATATATTTT. It encodes CATSRGGTGNTIYF.

This clonotype has at least ten counts. The chain carries TRBV9 and TRBJ2-7, with D unresolved. CDR1 is SGDLS, CDR2 YYNGEE, per germline. The CDR3 is 14 amino acids. Trimming cost V 0 bases and J 6 bases, with 13 bases left between them. CDR3 sequence (DNA): TGTGCCAGCAGCGTAGGCCCTTCGAGCCCCGAGCAGTACTTC. Encoded protein: CASSVGPSSPEQYF. The variable domain in full, completed from reference TRBV9 and TRBJ2-7, reads DSGVTQTPKHLITATGQRVTLRCSPRSGDLSVYWYQQSLDQGLQFLIQYYNGEERAKGNILERFSAQQFPDLHSELNLSSLELGDSALYFCASSVGPSSPEQYFGPGTRLTVT.